Shown below are 28 T cell receptor beta chains from a single sample sequenced in a study of control samples from healthy donors and cancer patients. The repertoire was sequenced with immunoSEQ multiplex PCR; TCRdb's copy has only in-frame clones and lacks some. Here the sample spans 120,000 to 150,000 clones, 80% to 95% being singletons. The sample taken for sequencing was blood. These receptors were obtained from a young man in good health.

The chain has TRBV4-1 and TRBJ2-3; D unclear. CDR1 and CDR2 from the germline V gene are MGHRA and YSYEKL. The CDR3 has 14 amino acids. Trimming shortened V by 2 bases and J by 2 bases, and 8 bases separated the two germline ends. The CDR3 DNA follows: TGCGCCAGCAGCCAAACCGGCTCCACAGATACGCAGTATTTT. Its translation is CASSQTGSTDTQYF.

This sequence joins TRBV6-5 and TRBJ2-2, with TRBD2 identical over 9 bases. Germline V gene data show CDR1 as MNHEY and CDR2 as SVGAGI. V shed 0 bases, J shed 4 bases, and the junction held 3 bases outside the gene matches. The CDR3 is 16 residues long. The CDR3 region has the DNA TGTGCCAGCAGTTACTCGCCAGCGGGGGGCACCGGGGAGCTGTTTTTT. This encodes CASSYSPAGGTGELFF.

The chain couples TRBV5-1 to TRBJ2-2, with 10 nucleotides matching TRBD1. Germline V gives CDR1 SGHRS, CDR2 YFSETQ. The J segment lost 3 bases and the V segment lost 4 bases, leaving 6 bases of the junction unmatched. The CDR3 has 16 amino acids. The CDR3 region has the DNA TGCGCCAGCAGCCTCCAGACAGGGGGCGACACCGGGGAGCTGTTTTTT. This sequence encodes CASSLQTGGDTGELFF.

This chain joins TRBV11-2 and TRBJ2-7; TRBD1 matches 8 bases. CDR1 is SGHAT, CDR2 FQNNGV, per germline. The CDR3 is made up of 14 amino acids. J was trimmed by 7 bases and V by 1 base; bases with no gene match: 6. The DNA of the CDR3 is TGTGCCAGCAGCTTAGGGACAGGGATGGGGGAGCAGTACTTC. Translation: CASSLGTGMGEQYF.

V is TRBV28 and J is TRBJ1-4; TRBD1 matches at 10 bases. CDR3 length: 14 residues. CDR1 MDHEN and CDR2 SYDVKM come from the germline V gene. V shed 5 bases and J 7 bases; nucleotides not matched to a gene: 4. The CDR3 bases are TGTGCCAGCAGTGCGACAGGGGGCGGTGAAAAACTGTTTTTT. Its protein product is CASSATGGGEKLFF.

This chain links TRBV19 with TRBJ1-2; 7 bases fit TRBD1. With V trimmed by 5 bases and J by 4 bases, 7 bases remained unmatched. Germline V CDR1 and CDR2: LNHDA, SQIVND (reference sequence). This CDR3 comprises 14 residues. The CDR3 DNA follows: TGTGCCAGTAGTCAAAGACAGGGTAGCTATGGCTACACCTTC. It specifies CASSQRQGSYGYTF.

The V call is TRBV18, the J call TRBJ2-7; D ambiguous. This CDR3 is 13 amino acids long. The germline CDR1 and CDR2 sequences are KGHSH and LQKENI. V lost 3 bases, J lost 9 bases, and 15 bases lay in between. The CDR3 spells CASSPREDLAQYF. CDR3 in DNA: TGTGCCAGCTCACCGCGAGAAGATTTGGCGCAGTACTTC.

The chain joins TRBV4-2 to TRBJ2-1, with D tentatively TRBD2 (5 bases). The germline V gene encodes CDR1 LGHNA and CDR2 YNFKEQ. V lost 2 bases and J lost 9, with 11 bases in between. The length of the CDR3 is 13 residues. As DNA, the CDR3 is TGTGCCAGCAGCCAATTCCTAGCAGCTGAGCAGTTCTTC. This gives the protein CASSQFLAAEQFF.

This clone was detected once. The chain couples TRBV5-5 to TRBJ2-3; 10 nucleotides agree with TRBD2. After removal of 0 bases from V and 7 bases from J, the junction contained 5 bases not matched to a gene. CDR3 size: 15 residues. CDR1 is SGHKS, CDR2 YYEKEE, per germline (reference sequence). Here the CDR3 reads CASSLEAGGPYTQYF. The CDR3 nucleotides are TGTGCCAGCAGCTTGGAAGCGGGGGGGCCTTATACGCAGTATTTT.

Only one count was recorded for this clone. V gene TRBV19 combines with J gene TRBJ1-5; D is ambiguous. There are 15 residues in the CDR3. Germline CDR1 reads LNHDA; CDR2 reads SQIVND (reference sequence). Trimming took off 7 bases at V and 0 bases at J, with 13 bases between the two ends. CDR3 sequence (DNA): TGTGCCAGTAAGAAACAGATTTATAGCAATCAGCCCCAGCATTTT. Amino acid sequence: CASKKQIYSNQPQHF.

This clone was detected once. It is likely a read error, because the conserved phenylalanine at the end of the CDR3 is missing. The DNA is omitted, as the CDR3 cannot be located on it reliably, and the CDR3 follows TCRdb's listing. The chain combines TRBV28 with TRBJ2-7. From its first to its last residue, the CDR3 has 11 amino acids. CDR1 and CDR2 (germline): MDHEN, SYDVKM. The CDR3 region is CASSSPLRAVL.

In the case of this clone: The same CDR3 can be traced to other DNA sequences in this sample. V usage is TRBV28 and J usage is TRBJ1-5; TRBD1 matches 9 bases. This CDR3 is built from 15 residues. Germline-derived CDR1 and CDR2 are MDHEN and SYDVKM. The V segment lost 0 bases and the J segment 7 bases; nucleotides outside the gene matches: 4. The CDR3 here is CASSLWTGGRQPQHF. The CDR3 DNA sequence: TGTGCCAGCAGTTTATGGACAGGGGGAAGGCAGCCCCAGCATTTT.

CDR3 loop: CASGLPIGIYNEQFF. DNA of the CDR3: TGTGCTAGTGGTCTCCCGATCGGGATCTACAATGAGCAGTTCTTC. The rearrangement links TRBV12-5 to TRBJ2-1; weak D call: TRBD2 (5 bases). CDR1 is LGHNT and CDR2 is FRNRAP in the germline V gene. Trimming cost V 5 bases and J 3 bases, with 14 bases left between them. The CDR3 is made up of 15 amino acids.

J is TRBJ1-6 and V is TRBV7-2, with TRBD1 matching over 7 bases. After removal of 2 bases from V and 5 bases from J, the junction contained 3 bases not matched to a gene. The CDR3 has 15 amino acids. The germline CDR1 and CDR2 sequences are SGHTA and FQGNSA. CDR3 bases: TGTGCCAGCAGCTTATACGGGACAGATAATTCACCCCTCCACTTT. Protein: CASSLYGTDNSPLHF.

This chain joins TRBV27 and TRBJ1-2; 7 bases are shared with TRBD1. Germline V lookup: CDR1 MNHEY, CDR2 SMNVEV (reference sequence). CDR3 length equals 14 residues. With 3 bases clipped from V and 3 bases from J, the junction kept 4 bases outside the gene matches. Here the CDR3 DNA reads TGTGCCAGCAGTTTCAAGACAGGGTACTATGGCTACACCTTC. It translates to CASSFKTGYYGYTF.

This sequence joins TRBV7-2 and TRBJ2-7; no firm D call. Germline assignment: CDR1 SGHTA and CDR2 FQGNSA. The length of the CDR3 is 14 residues. V shed 5 bases and J shed 4 bases, with 15 bases lying between them. For the CDR3, the DNA is TGTGCCAGCAGCCCCCCCCGGCGCCTTTACGAGCAGTACTTC. This sequence encodes CASSPPRRLYEQYF.

The V and J genes are TRBV10-3 and TRBJ2-3; TRBD2 matches at 16 bases. The CDR3 totals 22 residues. V shed 0 bases, J shed 3 bases, and the junction held 15 bases outside the gene matches. Germline V CDR1 and CDR2: ENHRY, SYGVKD. CDR3 DNA sequence: TGTGCCATCAGTGAGTCGGCTCCGGGACTAGCGGGGGGGCCTGTCTCTACAGATACGCAGTATTTT. It specifies CAISESAPGLAGGPVSTDTQYF.

The chain has TRBV5-1 and TRBJ2-7; D is tentatively TRBD1 or TRBD2 (5 bases each). Germline V gives CDR1 SGHRS, CDR2 YFSETQ. This CDR3 comprises 15 residues. Trimming left V 1 base short and J 6 bases short, with 17 bases between. The CDR3 sequence: CASSLSGGFGVEQYF. In DNA form, the CDR3 reads TGCGCCAGCAGCTTGAGTGGGGGTTTCGGAGTCGAGCAGTACTTC. The full variable domain, its missing parts supplied by reference TRBV5-1 and TRBJ2-7, is KAGVTQTPRYLIKTRGQQVTLSCSPISGHRSVSWYQQTPGQGLQFLFEYFSETQRNKGNFPGRFSGRQFSNSRSEMNVSTLELGDSALYLCASSLSGGFGVEQYFGPGTRLTVT.

In its sample, this clone was seen a few times. Here the CDR3 DNA reads TGTGCCAGCAGCTCCAGGCTCACAGAAAACACCATATATTTT. This encodes CASSSRLTENTIYF. The V call is TRBV7-8, the J call TRBJ1-3; D not resolved. Germline V gene data show CDR1 as SGHVS and CDR2 as FQNEAQ. This CDR3 has 14 residues. V lost 4 bases and J lost 6, with 13 bases in between. The variable domain in full, with the rest retrieved from reference TRBV7-8 and TRBJ1-3, is GAGVSQSPRYKVAKRGQDVALRCDPISGHVSLFWYQQALGQGPEFLTYFQNEAQLDKSGLPSDRFFAERPEGSVSTLKIQRTQQEDSAVYLCASSSRLTENTIYFGEGSWLTVV.

The chain is built from TRBV24-1 and TRBJ1-1; possibly TRBD1 for D (5 bases). Between the trimmed V and J ends, which lost 2 bases and 5 bases, there was a span of 8 bases. The CDR3 contains 13 residues. Per germline, CDR1 KGHDR and CDR2 SFDVKD. CDR3: CATSDSWGTEAFF. CDR3 nucleotides: TGTGCCACCAGTGATTCTTGGGGGACTGAAGCTTTCTTT.

The rearrangement joins TRBV6-1 to TRBJ1-1; TRBD1 aligns across 10 bases. Germline V gene data show CDR1 as MNHNS and CDR2 as SASEGT. The CDR3 extends over 19 amino acids. V trimming: 0 bases; J trimming: 3 bases; junction bases outside the gene matches: 13. DNA of the CDR3: TGTGCCAGCAGTGAAGCATCCGGGACAGGGGCAACGAGGGACACTGAAGCTTTCTTT. This translates into CASSEASGTGATRDTEAFF.

The chain combines TRBV28 with TRBJ2-7, with D perhaps matching TRBD1 (6 bases). Looked up from germline, CDR1 is MDHEN and CDR2 is SYDVKM. This CDR3 has 15 amino acids. Trimming pared 6 bases from V and 5 bases from J, leaving 20 bases between. DNA of the CDR3: TGTGCCAGCAGGTCTAGAGACAGGTTCCCGGACGAGCAGTACTTC. This translates into CASRSRDRFPDEQYF. Drawing the rest from reference TRBV28 and TRBJ2-7, the complete variable domain is DVKVTQSSRYLVKRTGEKVFLECVQDMDHENMFWYRQDPGLGLRLIYFSYDVKMKEKGDIPEGYSVSREKKERFSLILESASTNQTSMYLCASRSRDRFPDEQYFGPGTRLTVT.

This sequence joins TRBV28 and TRBJ1-1; 8 bases agree with TRBD1. From germline, CDR1 is MDHEN and CDR2 SYDVKM. CDR3 size: 14 residues. V was pared by 10 bases and J by 2 bases, with 9 bases of the junction left unmatched. CDR3 region: CATDRGGKNTEAFF. CDR3 DNA sequence: TGTGCCACCGACAGGGGTGGTAAAAACACTGAAGCTTTCTTT.

The rearrangement joins TRBV10-3 to TRBJ2-7; the D gene could be TRBD1 or TRBD2 (7 bases each). The V gene's germline CDR1 is ENHRY and CDR2 SYGVKD. V lost 2 bases and J 1 base, leaving 21 bases between the germline ends. The CDR3 loop spans 18 amino acids. CDR3 protein: CAISETTREGARSYEQYF. DNA for the CDR3: TGTGCCATCAGTGAGACAACAAGGGAGGGGGCACGATCCTACGAGCAGTACTTC.

This chain uses TRBV2 with TRBJ1-4, with TRBD1 matching over 7 bases. V trimming: 10 bases; J trimming: 3 bases; junction bases outside the gene matches: 8. CDR1 is SNHLY, CDR2 FYNNEI, per germline. The CDR3 loop spans 14 amino acids. CDR3 bases: TGTGCCACCTTATGGACAGGTGCTAATGAAAAACTGTTTTTT. Amino acids: CATLWTGANEKLFF.

The rearrangement uses TRBV11-2 and TRBJ2-7; D is ambiguous. Looked up from germline, CDR1 is SGHAT and CDR2 is FQNNGV. Trimming left V 5 bases short and J 4 bases short, with 12 bases between. The CDR3 spans 13 residues. As DNA, the CDR3 is TGTGCCAGCAGCCCCCCGGCCGGTTACGAGCAGTACTTC. Residues: CASSPPAGYEQYF. Filled out from reference TRBV11-2 and TRBJ2-7, the complete variable domain reads EAGVAQSPRYKIIEKRQSVAFWCNPISGHATLYWYQQILGQGPKLLIQFQNNGVVDDSQLPKDRFSAERLKGVDSTLKIQPAKLEDSAVYLCASSPPAGYEQYFGPGTRLTVT.

DNA for the CDR3: TGTGCCAGTAGTCTGCGGGACAGGGGTAGCACAGATACGCAGTATTTT. Residues: CASSLRDRGSTDTQYF. The V and J genes are TRBV19 and TRBJ2-3, with 10 positions matching TRBD1. The CDR3 loop spans 16 amino acids. CDR1 and CDR2 (germline): LNHDA, SQIVND (reference sequence). Trimming cost V 5 bases and J 0 bases; bases outside gene matches: 5.

The chain carries TRBV6-4 and TRBJ2-6; TRBD1 might be the D (6 bases). The germline V gene has CDR1 MRHNA and CDR2 SNTAGT. V lost 4 bases and J 0 bases, leaving 19 bases between the germline ends. This CDR3 region has 19 residues. The chain's CDR3 is CASSVPQGSGFSGANVLTF. The CDR3 bases are TGTGCCAGCAGTGTCCCACAGGGTTCTGGATTCTCTGGGGCCAACGTCCTGACTTTC.